Listed here are 21 T cell receptor beta chains from one sample, sequenced in a study of shared clonotypes between healthy human individuals. Sequencing was performed with immunoSEQ multiplex PCR; in TCRdb, only in-frame clones are kept and a portion is missing. Of over 400,000 clones listed, around 80% were seen once; the top ten hold about 12%. Sequences were obtained from PBMCs. The receptors originated from a woman aged 40 to 50 in good health. Some clones in this sample may be carry-over from other donors' samples.

Only one count was recorded for this clone. The chain links TRBV2 to TRBJ2-1; 12 bases map to TRBD2. V shed 3 bases and J 9 bases; nucleotides not matched to a gene: 3. Germline V lookup: CDR1 SNHLY, CDR2 FYNNEI. The CDR3 is 14 residues long. CDR3 residues: CASSDLLAGGEQFF. In DNA, the CDR3 is TGTGCCAGCAGTGACCTACTAGCGGGAGGTGAGCAGTTCTTC.

The chain employs TRBV28 and TRBJ1-4; TRBD1 matches 8 bases. V was clipped by 6 bases and J by 0 bases; unmatched bases: 12. This CDR3 has 18 amino acids. Germline-derived CDR1 and CDR2 are MDHEN and SYDVKM. CDR3 nucleotides: TGTGCCAGCAGGATCGGACAGGGCCCCTTTGCAACTAATGAAAAACTGTTTTTT. This codes for CASRIGQGPFATNEKLFF.

This chain connects TRBV11-1 to TRBJ1-1, with 8 positions matching TRBD1. The CDR3 contains 14 residues. From germline, CDR1 is SGHAT and CDR2 FQDESV (reference sequence). Trimming at V came to 4 bases and at J to 0 bases, leaving 1 base not matched to a gene. The CDR3 is CASSWDRMNTEAFF. For the CDR3, the DNA is TGTGCCAGCAGCTGGGACAGGATGAACACTGAAGCTTTCTTT. Complete variable domain (other parts from reference TRBV11-1 and TRBJ1-1): EAEVAQSPRYKITEKSQAVAFWCDPISGHATLYWYRQILGQGPELLVQFQDESVVDDSQLPKDRFSAERLKGVDSTLKIQPAELGDSAMYLCASSWDRMNTEAFFGQGTRLTVV.

The chain couples TRBV9 to TRBJ2-5, with TRBD2 as a possible D gene (7 bases). The V and J ends lost 0 bases and 5 bases respectively, with 17 bases between them. Germline V gives CDR1 SGDLS, CDR2 YYNGEE. The CDR3 totals 16 residues. The CDR3 sequence is CASSVAGGAYGETQYF. CDR3 DNA: TGTGCCAGCAGCGTAGCTGGGGGGGCGTATGGGGAGACCCAGTACTTC.

The chain uses TRBV5-1 and TRBJ1-1; no reliable D call. This CDR3 has 15 residues. CDR1 is SGHRS and CDR2 is YFSETQ in the germline V gene. V dropped 4 bases and J dropped 0 bases, with 13 bases sitting between them. For the CDR3, the DNA is TGCGCCAGCAGCACGAGGACTTCGATGAACACTGAAGCTTTCTTT. It yields the protein CASSTRTSMNTEAFF. Combining the CDR3 with reference TRBV5-1 and TRBJ1-1 gives the whole variable domain KAGVTQTPRYLIKTRGQQVTLSCSPISGHRSVSWYQQTPGQGLQFLFEYFSETQRNKGNFPGRFSGRQFSNSRSEMNVSTLELGDSALYLCASSTRTSMNTEAFFGQGTRLTVV.

This chain uses TRBV5-1 with TRBJ1-1, with a tentative D call TRBD1 (5 bases). Germline lookup yields CDR1 SGHRS and CDR2 YFSETQ. V lost 4 bases and J lost 1, with 14 bases in between. This CDR3 is 15 amino acids long. CDR3 sequence (DNA): TGCGCCAGCAGCGGGACTAGGCACCAGAACACTGAAGCTTTCTTT. Its translation is CASSGTRHQNTEAFF.

The chain employs TRBV10-2 and TRBJ1-2; TRBD1 matches 9 bases. Germline V lookup: CDR1 WSHSY, CDR2 SAAADI. The V and J ends lost 6 bases and 5 bases, in that order; junction bases with no gene match: 10. The CDR3 covers 15 residues. CDR3 DNA sequence: TGCGCCAGCAGAGCTAATTTGGACAGGGGATATGGCTACACCTTC. Translated: CASRANLDRGYGYTF.

Note on this clone: This likely reflects a read error, since a far larger clone is one base away. The CDR3 reads CASGTGSYEQYF. Written as DNA, the CDR3 is TGTGCCAGCGGGACAGGGTCCTACGAGCAGTACTTC. The chain has TRBV9 and TRBJ2-5, with 9 bases matching TRBD1. Near its end, the DNA agrees better with TRBJ2-7, so the J call may be wrong. CDR3 length equals 12 residues. CDR1 is SGDLS and CDR2 is YYNGEE in the germline V gene.

The chain joins TRBV28 to TRBJ2-1; no reliable D call. Germline V lookup: CDR1 MDHEN, CDR2 SYDVKM. Trimming took 7 bases from V and 0 from J, leaving 10 bases between them. The CDR3 length is 14 residues. The CDR3 bases are TGTGCCAGCACGCGGCGACGCTCCTACAATGAGCAGTTCTTC. This sequence encodes CASTRRRSYNEQFF.

Only a few counts were recorded for this clone. This sequence joins TRBV18 and TRBJ2-1, with D unresolved. Germline CDR1 and CDR2: KGHSH and LQKENI. V lost 6 bases, J lost 5 bases, and 2 bases lay in between. The length of the CDR3 is 10 residues. As DNA, the CDR3 is TGTGCCAGCTCGAACAATGAGCAGTTCTTC. Translating it yields CASSNNEQFF.

The genes are TRBV9 and TRBJ2-1; weak D call: TRBD1 (6 bases). Germline CDR1 reads SGDLS; CDR2 reads YYNGEE. The CDR3 extends over 16 amino acids. Deletions cut 0 bases from V and 0 bases from J, with 10 bases between. The CDR3 nucleotides read TGTGCCAGCAGCGTAGATGTGGGGGCCTCCTACAATGAGCAGTTCTTC. It yields the protein CASSVDVGASYNEQFF.

This clone has only one observation. Other DNA sequences from this sample encode an identical CDR3 as well. The chain combines TRBV11-2 with TRBJ2-3; D is tentatively TRBD1 or TRBD2 (6 bases each). The CDR3 consists of 16 residues. The V end was cut by 1 base, the J end by 2 bases, with 13 bases between. The germline V gene has CDR1 SGHAT and CDR2 FQNNGV. CDR3 bases: TGTGCCAGCAGCTTAGCCGGGGGCCCCACCACAGATACGCAGTATTTT. Translating gives CASSLAGGPTTDTQYF.

This chain uses TRBV5-4 with TRBJ1-2, with 8 bases aligning to TRBD1. V lost 4 bases, J lost 5 bases, and 7 bases stayed unmatched. There are 14 residues in the CDR3. Germline CDR1 SGHNT, CDR2 YYREEE (reference sequence). The CDR3 loop reads CASSQPTGDYGYTF. DNA for the CDR3: TGTGCCAGCAGCCAACCGACAGGGGATTATGGCTACACCTTC.

This chain links TRBV9 with TRBJ2-5; the D gene is possibly TRBD2 (5 bases). Germline CDR1 SGDLS, CDR2 YYNGEE. This CDR3 has 14 residues. V was trimmed by 4 bases and J by 2 bases, leaving 12 bases between them. The CDR3: CASSPPTGQETQYF. The CDR3 DNA is TGTGCCAGCAGCCCTCCGACGGGACAAGAGACCCAGTACTTC.

The J gene is TRBJ1-3, the V gene TRBV9, with D maybe TRBD1 (6 bases). CDR1 SGDLS and CDR2 YYNGEE come from the germline V gene. V lost 3 bases to trimming and J lost 9 bases, with 13 bases between them. The CDR3 totals 13 residues. Written as DNA, the CDR3 is TGTGCCAGCAGCGCCAAGGGGGTGGGCACCATATATTTT. Translating gives CASSAKGVGTIYF.

Notes on this clone: Other DNA sequences in the same sample also yield this CDR3. The chain joins TRBV18 to TRBJ1-1; D unclear. The V end lost 1 base, the J end lost 1 base, and 4 bases lay between the germline ends. CDR1 is KGHSH, CDR2 LQKENI, per germline. The CDR3 runs to 13 residues. CDR3: CASSPQKNTEAFF. CDR3 DNA sequence: TGTGCCAGCTCACCACAGAAGAACACTGAAGCTTTCTTT. Supplemented by reference TRBV18 and TRBJ1-1, the full variable domain reads NAGVMQNPRHLVRRRGQEARLRCSPMKGHSHVYWYRQLPEEGLKFMVYLQKENIIDESGMPKERFSAEFPKEGPSILRIQQVVRGDSAAYFCASSPQKNTEAFFGQGTRLTVV.

With respect to this clone: Distinct nucleotide sequences in the sample also encode this CDR3. The chain employs TRBV7-9 and TRBJ2-3; D gene ambiguous. V dropped 3 bases and J dropped 6 bases, with 4 bases sitting between them. There are 11 residues in the CDR3. Germline CDR1 reads SEHNR; CDR2 reads FQNEAQ (reference sequence). The CDR3 DNA is TGTGCCAGCAGCTTGGCGGATACGCAGTATTTT. Amino acids: CASSLADTQYF.

This clone was counted once. The chain joins TRBV11-2 to TRBJ2-1; 10 bases match TRBD2. Trimming at V came to 0 bases and at J to 6 bases, leaving 8 bases not matched to a gene. The CDR3 runs 17 residues. Germline V gene sequence: CDR1 SGHAT, CDR2 FQNNGV. In DNA, the CDR3 is TGTGCCAGCAGCTTAGAAAGGATAGCGGGAGGACTCAATGAGCAGTTCTTC. This codes for CASSLERIAGGLNEQFF.

This chain joins TRBV19 and TRBJ2-7; tentatively, D is TRBD2 (6 bases). The V and J ends lost 3 bases and 6 bases respectively, with 18 bases between them. The CDR3 loop spans 15 amino acids. Germline lookup yields CDR1 LNHDA and CDR2 SQIVND (reference sequence). The DNA for the CDR3 is TGTGCCAGTAGTATCTCGGGGGAGGAGGCTTCCGAGCAGTACTTC. It codes for CASSISGEEASEQYF. Using reference TRBV19 and TRBJ2-7 for the parts outside the CDR3, the full variable domain is DGGITQSPKYLFRKEGQNVTLSCEQNLNHDAMYWYRQDPGQGLRLIYYSQIVNDFQKGDIAEGYSVSREKKESFPLTVTSAQKNPTAFYLCASSISGEEASEQYFGPGTRLTVT.

This sequence joins TRBV7-9 and TRBJ2-7; 10 bases fit TRBD2. V lost 1 base to trimming and J lost 0 bases; unmatched junction nucleotides: 6. Germline V gives CDR1 SEHNR, CDR2 FQNEAQ (reference sequence). There are 17 residues in the CDR3. This CDR3 reads CASSLETGTSDSYEQYF. CDR3 nucleotide sequence: TGTGCCAGCAGCTTAGAGACCGGGACTAGCGACTCCTACGAGCAGTACTTC.

The chain couples TRBV11-2 to TRBJ2-3, with 7 bases identical to TRBD2. The V gene's germline CDR1 is SGHAT and CDR2 FQNNGV. With 5 bases clipped from V and 2 bases from J, the junction kept 4 bases outside the gene matches. The CDR3 covers 14 residues. The CDR3 spells CASSQGGFTDTQYF. CDR3 in DNA: TGTGCCAGCAGCCAGGGAGGGTTCACAGATACGCAGTATTTT.